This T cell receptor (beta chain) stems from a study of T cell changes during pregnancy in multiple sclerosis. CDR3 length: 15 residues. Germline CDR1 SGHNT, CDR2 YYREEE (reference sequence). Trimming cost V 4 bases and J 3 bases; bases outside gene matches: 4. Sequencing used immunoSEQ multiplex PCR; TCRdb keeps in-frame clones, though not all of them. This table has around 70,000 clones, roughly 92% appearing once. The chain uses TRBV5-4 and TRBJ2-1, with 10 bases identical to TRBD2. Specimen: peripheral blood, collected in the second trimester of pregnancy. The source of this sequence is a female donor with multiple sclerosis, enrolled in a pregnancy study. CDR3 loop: CASSPSGSGYNEQFF. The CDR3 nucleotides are TGTGCCAGCAGCCCTAGCGGGAGTGGCTACAATGAGCAGTTCTTC.